These 25 T cell receptor beta chains came from one sample sequenced in a study of shared clonotypes between healthy human individuals. The table came from immunoSEQ multiplex PCR; TCRdb's copy has only in-frame clones and leaves some out. The sample lists fewer than 1.6 million clones, about 98.5% occurring once. The sequenced sample was naive CD4+ T cells sorted from blood. Documented subset: CD45RA+ positively selected. These receptors were taken from a man aged 30-40 years in good health.

The chain is built from TRBV18 and TRBJ2-2; a weak D match, TRBD2 (6 bases). This CDR3 is built from 16 residues. The germline CDR1 and CDR2 sequences are KGHSH and LQKENI. Deletions cut 3 bases from V and 4 bases from J, with 15 bases between. CDR3 sequence (DNA): TGTGCCAGCTCACCCTCGAGACTAGTCGCCACCGGGGAGCTGTTTTTT. It encodes CASSPSRLVATGELFF.

The rearrangement uses TRBV9 and TRBJ2-7; D might be TRBD1 (6 bases). Trimming cost V 4 bases and J 6 bases, with 17 bases left between them. The CDR3 runs 14 residues. Germline CDR1 and CDR2: SGDLS and YYNGEE. CDR3 sequence reads: CASSFGQKFGEQYF. The CDR3 nucleotides are TGTGCCAGCAGCTTTGGACAGAAATTTGGCGAGCAGTACTTC.

CDR3: CASSLDRTDEKLFF. The CDR3 nucleotides are TGCGCCAGCAGCTTGGACAGGACTGACGAAAAACTGTTTTTT. The chain joins TRBV5-1 to TRBJ1-4, with D perhaps matching TRBD1 (5 bases). The CDR3 sequence is 14 residues long. Per the germline V gene, CDR1 is SGHRS and CDR2 is YFSETQ. Trimming shortened V by 0 bases and J by 8 bases, and 11 bases separated the two germline ends.

This sequence joins TRBV6-1 and TRBJ2-1; D is unresolved. The CDR3 runs to 14 residues. Germline CDR1 and CDR2: MNHNS and SASEGT. Between the trimmed V and J ends, which lost 4 bases and 3 bases, there was a span of 10 bases. The CDR3 is CASSVIADYNEQFF. CDR3 nucleotides: TGTGCCAGCAGTGTCATTGCAGACTACAATGAGCAGTTCTTC.

The rearrangement uses TRBV5-5 and TRBJ2-5; D gene uncertain. CDR3 length: 13 amino acids. V was shortened by 0 bases and J by 1 base, with 4 bases between the two germline ends. Germline values: CDR1 SGHKS, CDR2 YYEKEE (reference sequence). The CDR3 is CASSLGAQETQYF. The CDR3 DNA sequence: TGTGCCAGCAGCTTGGGTGCCCAAGAGACCCAGTACTTC.

V gene TRBV5-1 combines with J gene TRBJ2-7; D possibly corresponds to TRBD1 (5 bases). The CDR3 has 15 amino acids. V lost 0 bases, J lost 2 bases, and 12 bases lay in between. Germline loops: CDR1 SGHRS, CDR2 YFSETQ. CDR3 DNA: TGCGCCAGCAGCTTGGGGGCAGGGCCTACCTACGAGCAGTACTTC. This codes for CASSLGAGPTYEQYF.

This sequence joins TRBV28 and TRBJ2-7; maybe TRBD1 (6 bases). Germline V lookup: CDR1 MDHEN, CDR2 SYDVKM. The V gene lost 6 bases and the J gene lost 12 bases, with 15 bases spanning the gap. This CDR3 comprises 11 residues. CDR3 in DNA: TGTGCCAGCAGCACCAACAGGGTTGTGTACTTC. As protein: CASSTNRVVYF.

The chain employs TRBV2 and TRBJ1-2; a weak D match, TRBD1 (6 bases). CDR3 length equals 13 residues. Germline V gene sequence: CDR1 SNHLY, CDR2 FYNNEI. Between the trimmed V and J ends, which lost 10 bases and 5 bases, there was a span of 17 bases. CDR3 nucleotide sequence: TGTGCCACCGCAGGGGAATTATTTTATGGCTACACCTTC. Protein sequence: CATAGELFYGYTF.

This chain connects TRBV11-2 to TRBJ1-1; maybe TRBD1 (5 bases). This CDR3 contains 14 residues. The V end was cut by 5 bases, the J end by 1 base, with 11 bases between. CDR1 and CDR2 (germline): SGHAT, FQNNGV. CDR3 residues: CASSVGTSNTEAFF. Here the CDR3 DNA reads TGTGCCAGCAGCGTCGGGACCTCGAACACTGAAGCTTTCTTT.

This clone was seen a handful of times. The chain couples TRBV28 to TRBJ1-1; 10 bases are shared with TRBD1. V shed 4 bases, J shed 4 bases, and the junction held 0 bases outside the gene matches. Germline lookup yields CDR1 MDHEN and CDR2 SYDVKM. The CDR3 spans 13 residues. The CDR3 region is CASSWTGGTEAFF. The CDR3 DNA reads as TGTGCCAGCAGTTGGACAGGGGGCACTGAAGCTTTCTTT.

In DNA form, the CDR3 reads TGTGCCAGCAGCCCCAAGCGGGAGATCTACAATGAGCAGTTCTTC. It specifies CASSPKREIYNEQFF. The J gene is TRBJ2-1, the V gene TRBV5-4, with 8 nucleotides matching TRBD2. CDR1 and CDR2 from the germline V gene are SGHNT and YYREEE (reference sequence). The CDR3 spans 15 residues. Losses at the gene ends were 4 bases for V and 3 bases for J; bases not matched to a gene: 6.

The rearrangement links TRBV18 to TRBJ2-2; weak D call: TRBD1 (5 bases). Deletions cut 2 bases from V and 5 bases from J, with 12 bases between. The CDR3 contains 15 residues. Germline CDR1 is KGHSH and CDR2 is LQKENI. CDR3 nucleotides: TGTGCCAGCTCACCATTGAACAGGAAGACCGGGGAGCTGTTTTTT. Protein: CASSPLNRKTGELFF.

This clone has just one count. V usage is TRBV7-3 and J usage is TRBJ2-1; TRBD2 matches 13 bases. This CDR3 has 15 amino acids. V dropped 6 bases and J dropped 4; count of bases not matched to a gene: 3. Germline CDR1 and CDR2: SGHTA and FQGTGA. CDR3 residues: CASRRTSGSYNEQFF. The CDR3 DNA follows: TGTGCCAGCAGGCGGACTAGCGGGAGTTACAATGAGCAGTTCTTC.

This rearrangement joins TRBV6-6 to TRBJ2-1; 15 bases fit TRBD2. The CDR3 sequence is 15 residues long. With 2 bases clipped from V and 9 bases from J, the junction kept 2 bases outside the gene matches. Germline assignment: CDR1 MNHNY and CDR2 SVGAGI (reference sequence). The CDR3 sequence is CASSYGLAGGGEQFF. The CDR3 DNA reads as TGTGCCAGCAGTTACGGACTAGCGGGAGGGGGTGAGCAGTTCTTC.

The genes are TRBV11-2 and TRBJ2-3; the match to TRBD1 covers 8 bases. V was pared by 5 bases and J by 3 bases, with 4 bases of the junction left unmatched. The CDR3 spans 14 residues. Germline-derived CDR1 and CDR2 are SGHAT and FQNNGV. The CDR3 DNA sequence: TGTGCCAGCAGCAAGACAGGGGAGACAGATACGCAGTATTTT. Amino acid sequence: CASSKTGETDTQYF.

The chain uses TRBV5-4 and TRBJ1-2; D is ambiguous. V gave up 6 bases and J gave up 1 base, with 13 bases separating them. CDR3 size: 14 residues. Germline CDR1 and CDR2: SGHNT and YYREEE (reference sequence). In nucleotides, the CDR3 is TGTGCCAGCACCGACGGACGGATTAACTATGGCTACACCTTC. Its protein product is CASTDGRINYGYTF.

This clone occurred once. J is TRBJ2-7 and V is TRBV5-1; no clear D. Germline loops: CDR1 SGHRS, CDR2 YFSETQ. V was trimmed by 4 bases and J by 0 bases, leaving 23 bases between them. The CDR3 is 18 residues long. This chain's CDR3 is CASSHLFLMANISYEQYF. Here the CDR3 DNA reads TGCGCCAGCAGCCACTTATTTCTTATGGCCAACATCTCCTACGAGCAGTACTTC.

This clone was detected once. The CDR3 spells CASSQWARSSYEQYF. The CDR3 DNA follows: TGTGCCAGCAGCCAATGGGCGCGGAGCTCCTACGAGCAGTACTTC. The chain links TRBV7-6 to TRBJ2-7; no clear D gene. The CDR3 is made up of 15 amino acids. V lost 5 bases to trimming and J lost 0 bases, with 14 bases between them. CDR1 and CDR2 (germline): SGHVS, FNYEAQ.

The genes are TRBV28 and TRBJ2-7, with D possibly being TRBD1 (6 bases). CDR1 and CDR2 (germline): MDHEN, SYDVKM. This CDR3 has 14 residues. V gave up 10 bases and J gave up 2 bases, with 18 bases separating them. Written as DNA, the CDR3 is TGTGCCACCCTTGACAGGTCACTTACCTACGAGCAGTACTTC. Its protein is CATLDRSLTYEQYF.

V usage is TRBV5-1 and J usage is TRBJ1-2; a possible D gene is TRBD1 (6 bases). V gave up 0 bases and J gave up 8 bases, with 14 bases separating them. Germline values: CDR1 SGHRS, CDR2 YFSETQ. The CDR3 spans 14 residues. The CDR3 region has the DNA TGCGCCAGCAGCTTGGTGTTACAGGGTGGGGGCTACACCTTC. The encoded protein is CASSLVLQGGGYTF.

The chain recombines TRBV5-6 with TRBJ1-5; D is undetermined. The CDR3 sequence is 14 residues long. Germline CDR1 SGHDT, CDR2 YYEEEE. Trimming pared 2 bases from V and 3 bases from J, leaving 9 bases between. CDR3 residues: CASSLRGPNQPQHF. In DNA, the CDR3 is TGTGCCAGCAGCTTACGGGGTCCCAATCAGCCCCAGCATTTT.

The chain couples TRBV10-1 to TRBJ2-7; TRBD2 agrees at 7 bases. This CDR3 has 15 amino acids. In germline, CDR1 is WNHNN, CDR2 SYGVQD (reference sequence). The ends lost 4 bases at V and 5 bases at J; junction bases unmatched: 11. CDR3 loop: CASSVERGMRHEQYF. The CDR3 region has the DNA TGCGCCAGCAGTGTCGAGCGGGGTATGAGACACGAGCAGTACTTC.

The chain joins TRBV5-8 to TRBJ2-5, with 11 bases matching TRBD2. The V and J ends lost 0 bases and 5 bases, in that order; junction bases with no gene match: 3. The germline V gene encodes CDR1 SGHTS and CDR2 YDEGEE. This CDR3 region has 15 residues. The CDR3 loop reads CASSLELAGAETQYF. DNA for the CDR3: TGTGCCAGCAGCTTGGAACTAGCGGGAGCGGAGACCCAGTACTTC. Filled out from reference TRBV5-8 and TRBJ2-5, the complete variable domain reads EAGVTQSPTHLIKTRGQQATLRCSPISGHTSVYWYQQALGLGLQFLLWYDEGEERNRGNFPPRFSGRQFPNYSSELNVNALELEDSALYLCASSLELAGAETQYFGPGTRLLVL.

The chain joins TRBV9 to TRBJ2-3, with 8 bases matching TRBD2. The V and J ends lost 3 bases and 5 bases, in that order; junction bases with no gene match: 14. Germline-derived CDR1 and CDR2 are SGDLS and YYNGEE. The length of the CDR3 is 17 residues. The CDR3 region is CASSADPPGGPRDTQYF. The CDR3 nucleotides are TGTGCCAGCAGCGCCGACCCCCCGGGAGGGCCGAGAGATACGCAGTATTTT.

The chain couples TRBV11-2 to TRBJ2-7; TRBD2 matches 8 bases. Trimming took 2 bases from V and 2 from J; bases not matched to a gene: 5. The CDR3 runs 15 residues. From germline, CDR1 is SGHAT and CDR2 FQNNGV. The CDR3 DNA reads as TGTGCCAGCAGCTTACGGGCGGGAGGAGCCTACGAGCAGTACTTC. This translates into CASSLRAGGAYEQYF.